The 24 T cell receptor beta chains below all came from one sample that was sequenced in a study of response to subunit inactivated influenza vaccine. From the RT-PCR reads, TCRdb called clonotypes with MiXCR, one entry per CDR3 protein. The sample holds roughly 500,000 distinct CDR3 sequences, 16% seen once. Material: CD4+ T cells sorted from PBMCs, obtained about 23 months after vaccination. Receptors were obtained from a man in his fifties or sixties who received an inactivated influenza vaccine.

The J gene is TRBJ2-6, the V gene TRBV11-1; TRBD1 matches at 8 bases. The CDR3 is made up of 17 amino acids. Trimming cost V 5 bases and J 2 bases; bases outside gene matches: 8. The germline V gene has CDR1 SGHAT and CDR2 FQDESV (reference sequence). CDR3 in amino acids: CASSVRQGSAGANVLTF. The CDR3 DNA reads TGTGCCAGCAGCGTCAGACAGGGGAGTGCTGGGGCCAACGTCCTGACTTTC.

The chain has TRBV14 and TRBJ2-5; 7 nucleotides line up with TRBD1. Germline CDR1 and CDR2: SGHDN and FVKESK. There are 17 residues in the CDR3. Trimming cost V 1 base and J 2 bases; bases outside gene matches: 10. CDR3 region: CASSQVGAGTAQETQYF. CDR3 sequence (DNA): TGTGCCAGCAGCCAAGTGGGAGCCGGGACAGCTCAAGAGACCCAGTACTTC.

V usage is TRBV21-1 and J usage is TRBJ2-2; TRBD1 reflects the table's D call only, with no check against the DNA. TRBV21-1 is classified as a pseudogene. CDR3 size: 16 residues. The CDR3 sequence is CASIRTGSGWAGELFF. The CDR3 DNA is TGTGCCAGCATCAGGACAGGGTCGGGCTGGGCCGGGGAGCTGTTTTTT.

This clonotype showed up just a few times. This sequence joins TRBV5-1 and TRBJ2-4, with a possible D match to TRBD1 (5 bases). V shed 7 bases and J shed 0 bases, with 17 bases lying between them. The CDR3 covers 16 residues. Germline V gene data show CDR1 as SGHRS and CDR2 as YFSETQ. The CDR3 DNA is TGCGCCAGCCGGGCCGGGCAGGGTTTAGCCAAAAACATTCAGTACTTC. It translates to CASRAGQGLAKNIQYF.

The V gene is TRBV24-1, the J gene TRBJ2-5, with D possibly matching TRBD1 (6 bases). Germline CDR1 is KGHDR and CDR2 is SFDVKD. V was pared by 6 bases and J by 7 bases, with 14 bases between. The CDR3 is 13 amino acids. The CDR3 region is CATSLTGTGTQYF. In DNA, the CDR3 is TGTGCCACCAGTTTGACAGGTACCGGGACCCAGTACTTC.

V and J are TRBV5-1 and TRBJ2-3; no clear D gene. V was shortened by 4 bases and J by 0 bases, with 12 bases between the two germline ends. Germline V CDR1 and CDR2: SGHRS, YFSETQ. The CDR3 is 15 amino acids. The CDR3 DNA reads as TGCGCCAGCAGCCTCACCCCCGGTAGCACAGATACGCAGTATTTT. Translation gives CASSLTPGSTDTQYF.

The chain is built from TRBV7-3 and TRBJ2-1; possible D gene TRBD1, 5 bases. Trimming left V 2 bases short and J 6 bases short, with 14 bases between. From germline, CDR1 is SGHTA and CDR2 FQGTGA. The CDR3 spans 15 residues. The chain's CDR3 is CASSLGPTQGNEQFF. The CDR3 region has the DNA TGTGCCAGCAGCTTAGGCCCAACGCAGGGCAATGAGCAGTTCTTC.

The chain combines TRBV7-2 with TRBJ2-3; D not resolved. V was clipped by 8 bases and J by 3 bases, with 12 bases between them. The CDR3 runs 13 residues. Germline CDR1 is SGHTA and CDR2 is FQGNSA. CDR3 in amino acids: CASGIGYTDTQYF. CDR3 nucleotide sequence: TGTGCCAGCGGGATAGGGTATACAGATACGCAGTATTTT.

This clonotype was counted a few times. The rearrangement joins TRBV20-1 to TRBJ2-1, with a weak D call TRBD2 (7 bases). Germline lookup yields CDR1 DFQATT and CDR2 SNEGSKA (reference sequence). V was shortened by 0 bases and J by 5 bases, with 17 bases between the two germline ends. The CDR3 is 16 residues long. CDR3 amino acids: CSARERRGPQNNEQFF. DNA for the CDR3: TGCAGTGCTAGAGAGCGGCGGGGGCCCCAAAACAATGAGCAGTTCTTC.

This clonotype has a count of ten or more. The chain joins TRBV29-1 to TRBJ2-1; D gene uncertain. The CDR3 covers 11 residues. V gave up 4 bases and J gave up 4 bases, with 5 bases separating them. The germline V gene encodes CDR1 SQVTM and CDR2 ANQGSEA. The CDR3 nucleotides are TGCAGCGTTGCGCAATACAATGAGCAGTTCTTC. Translating it yields CSVAQYNEQFF.

The chain links TRBV6-1 to TRBJ2-5; tentatively, D is TRBD1 (6 bases). Germline V gives CDR1 MNHNS, CDR2 SASEGT. With 6 bases removed from V and 1 base from J, the gap between germline ends came to 12 bases. CDR3 length equals 14 residues. CDR3 sequence (DNA): TGTGCCAGCAGCCATTACAGGGCCCAAGAGACCCAGTACTTC. This gives the protein CASSHYRAQETQYF.

The V gene is TRBV12-3 or TRBV12-4, the J gene TRBJ2-7; D is unclear. V lost 2 bases to trimming and J lost 3 bases, with 14 bases between them. The CDR3 is 15 residues long. Written as DNA, the CDR3 is TGTGCCAGCAGTTTAATGGCAGCGCGGAACTACGAGCAGTACTTC. It yields the protein CASSLMAARNYEQYF.

This clonotype was observed a few times. Possible read error: a much larger clone is one base away. The chain has TRBV5-5 and TRBJ2-7; D may be TRBD2 (7 bases). This CDR3 is 14 amino acids long. The germline V gene encodes CDR1 SGHKS and CDR2 YYEKEE (reference sequence). Trimming removed 7 bases from V and 6 bases from J, with 20 bases in between. CDR3 loop: CASGPAGQDFEQYF. CDR3 nucleotides: TGTGCCAGCGGCCCAGCGGGACAAGACTTCGAGCAGTACTTC.

This clonotype was picked up a small number of times. The chain combines TRBV20-1 with TRBJ2-7; D is tentatively TRBD1 or TRBD2 (6 bases each). The CDR3 covers 15 residues. The germline V gene encodes CDR1 DFQATT and CDR2 SNEGSKA (reference sequence). Trimming took off 3 bases at V and 0 bases at J, with 15 bases between the two ends. The CDR3 bases are TGCAGTGCTAGCGGGAGCAGGGGAAGCTCCTACGAGCAGTACTTC. Its protein is CSASGSRGSSYEQYF.

In DNA, the CDR3 is TGTGCCAGCGGCATAGGTAGGGGGTATGGCTACACCTTC. This gives the protein CASGIGRGYGYTF. The genes are TRBV27 and TRBJ1-2; a possible D gene is TRBD1 (6 bases). V gave up 8 bases and J gave up 5 bases, with 15 bases separating them. Germline V gene data show CDR1 as MNHEY and CDR2 as SMNVEV (reference sequence). This CDR3 has 13 residues.

The rearrangement uses TRBV20-1 and TRBJ2-3, with D uncertain. CDR3 length: 15 amino acids. The germline gives CDR1 DFQATT, CDR2 SNEGSKA (reference sequence). V lost 6 bases to trimming and J lost 5 bases, with 21 bases between them. The CDR3: CSADPTQSRKDTQYF. CDR3 nucleotide sequence: TGCAGTGCCGACCCCACTCAAAGTCGGAAAGATACGCAGTATTTT.

The CDR3 protein is CSASQGQQGEKLFF. The CDR3 bases are TGCAGTGCTAGTCAGGGACAGCAAGGTGAAAAACTGTTTTTT. The chain carries TRBV20-1 and TRBJ1-4, with 7 bases identical to TRBD1. Germline trimming cut 3 bases from V and 7 bases from J; bases unmatched to any gene: 8. The length of the CDR3 is 14 residues. Germline loops: CDR1 DFQATT, CDR2 SNEGSKA (reference sequence).

This clonotype was detected many times. V is TRBV4-3 and J is TRBJ2-4, with 7 positions matching TRBD1. The trim removed 4 bases at V and 1 base at J, leaving 4 bases unmatched. This CDR3 contains 15 residues. Looked up from germline, CDR1 is LGHNA and CDR2 is YSLEER. The CDR3 region has the DNA TGCGCCAGCAGCCGAATACAGGGGGCCAAAAACATTCAGTACTTC. Its translation: CASSRIQGAKNIQYF.

The chain uses TRBV20-1 and TRBJ2-5; 9 positions agree with TRBD2. From germline, CDR1 is DFQATT and CDR2 SNEGSKA (reference sequence). The CDR3 sequence is 14 residues long. The junction had 5 bases not matched to a gene; V was cut back by 3 bases and J by 3 bases. For the CDR3, the DNA is TGCAGTGCTAGTTGGCTAGCGGGGAAAGAGACCCAGTACTTC. Amino acids: CSASWLAGKETQYF.

V usage is TRBV7-8 and J usage is TRBJ2-7; tentative D call: TRBD2 (5 bases). Trimming left V 4 bases short and J 4 bases short, with 17 bases between. Per germline, CDR1 SGHVS and CDR2 FQNEAQ. The CDR3 has 15 residues. CDR3 sequence reads: CASSSRPGVAYEQYF. The CDR3 region has the DNA TGTGCCAGCAGCTCCCGGCCCGGGGTTGCGTACGAGCAGTACTTC.

J is TRBJ2-7 and V is TRBV6-2 or TRBV6-3; weak D call: TRBD2 (6 bases). In germline, CDR1 is MNHEY, CDR2 SVGEGT. The V and J ends lost 11 bases and 4 bases respectively, with 21 bases between them. This CDR3 region has 14 residues. This chain's CDR3 is CAVKPGEWSYEQYF. CDR3 nucleotide sequence: TGTGCCGTCAAGCCGGGAGAATGGAGTTACGAGCAGTACTTC.

The chain combines TRBV5-1 with TRBJ1-4; tentative D call: TRBD1 (5 bases). CDR3 length: 14 amino acids. The ends were cut back, 4 bases at V and 5 bases at J, with 12 bases in the middle. CDR1 and CDR2 (germline): SGHRS, YFSETQ. The CDR3 coding sequence is TGCGCCAGCAGCCGGGACGGGCTAAATGAAAAACTGTTTTTT. The encoded protein is CASSRDGLNEKLFF.

The chain joins TRBV18 to TRBJ1-4; possibly TRBD1 for D (5 bases). V dropped 5 bases and J dropped 1 base, with 8 bases sitting between them. This CDR3 is 14 amino acids long. Germline assignment: CDR1 KGHSH and CDR2 LQKENI. Here the CDR3 DNA reads TGTGCCAGCTCATTCCAGGGAACTAATGAAAAACTGTTTTTT. Protein product: CASSFQGTNEKLFF. Complete variable domain (other parts from reference TRBV18 and TRBJ1-4): NAGVMQNPRHLVRRRGQEARLRCSPMKGHSHVYWYRQLPEEGLKFMVYLQKENIIDESGMPKERFSAEFPKEGPSILRIQQVVRGDSAAYFCASSFQGTNEKLFFGSGTQLSVL.

This clonotype was observed a handful of times. V gene TRBV4-1 combines with J gene TRBJ1-5; tentative D call: TRBD1 (5 bases). V was shortened by 3 bases and J by 7 bases, with 13 bases between the two germline ends. The CDR3 has 14 residues. Germline lookup yields CDR1 MGHRA and CDR2 YSYEKL. The CDR3 DNA sequence: TGCGCCAGCAGCCAGCTTTCGGGGCGGCAGCCCCAGCATTTT. Translating gives CASSQLSGRQPQHF.